This T cell receptor (beta chain) was retrieved from a study of blood T cell repertoires in COVID-19 (dated by TCRdb to between 2020 and 2021). General notes on the study: The collaborator samples originated in the United States, Italy and Spain and spanned the acute and convalescent phases of COVID-19. The material from the prospective study consisted of cDNA or gDNA derived from T cells, B-cell-depleted T cells, or PBMCs. Subjects who had been exposed to COVID-19, were actively infected with it, or had recovered from it provided the deeply sampled blood TCRbeta repertoires that made up the dataset. Where available, HLA class I and class II types were taken from metadata supplied by the sample provider and were not determined by assay-based typing. The sample metadata nearly always contained a de-identified subject ID, COVID-19 status, age in years and sex. The repertoires were released in a freely available public database meant as a resource for research on the immune response to SARS-CoV-2. The samples were drawn from two sources: the first 160 participants of the ongoing ImmuneRACE study, and 1,254 subjects contributed by 6 global collaborators.

The germline V gene encodes CDR1 KGHSH and CDR2 LQKENI. The CDR3, cysteine through phenylalanine, is 15 amino acids long. The DNA shown is the 45-base CDR3, in frame from base 1. V is shortened by 8 bases, J by 7 bases, and the region joining them spans 22 bases. The immunoSEQ Assay, a bias-controlled multiplex PCR, was used to amplify TCRbeta CDR3 regions from genomic DNA. The original pipeline was this. The number of nucleated cells in each sample was estimated from the amplification of reference gene primers within the assay. Sequence reads were collapsed and filtered to measure the absolute abundance of every unique TCRbeta CDR3 rearrangement. For each sample, productive Simpson clonality was calculated as the square root of Simpson's diversity index over productive rearrangements. TCRdb holds this immuneACCESS table with in-frame rearrangements only. Some clones are missing; in checked studies, unresolved V genes explain under half, and the rest has no known cause. The V and J calls and clone size were taken over from that table, and D and trimming were inferred from the DNA. The sample table lists 190,000 or so clones, roughly 81% of them with a count of one. The ten largest clones take up about 12% of the sample.

This clone was counted a few times. What this receptor recognizes is not known. Base qualities are not provided; no much larger clone lies one nucleotide away. At one collaborating source in Seattle, patients were enrolled during active infection and were followed longitudinally through the course of disease. Whole blood was collected in K2EDTA tubes by collaborating institutions according to the institutions' own protocols. For TCRbeta analysis, collaborators shipped samples in one of three forms: frozen whole blood, isolated PBMCs, or DNA extracted from either of those sample types. The paper's findings and limits, for the study overall: Clinical and demographic metadata were provided uncurated, with the amount varying by source and participant.

The chain is encoded by TRBV18 joined to TRBJ2-3, and possibly TRBD2, on 5 matching bases. The TCR comes from an elderly woman with COVID-19, enrolled during active disease. Material: peripheral blood. DNA sequence: TGTGCCAGCCACCGTCGACGGGGTCCTCTGTATACGCAGTATTTT. Translated, this is CASHRRRGPLYTQYF.